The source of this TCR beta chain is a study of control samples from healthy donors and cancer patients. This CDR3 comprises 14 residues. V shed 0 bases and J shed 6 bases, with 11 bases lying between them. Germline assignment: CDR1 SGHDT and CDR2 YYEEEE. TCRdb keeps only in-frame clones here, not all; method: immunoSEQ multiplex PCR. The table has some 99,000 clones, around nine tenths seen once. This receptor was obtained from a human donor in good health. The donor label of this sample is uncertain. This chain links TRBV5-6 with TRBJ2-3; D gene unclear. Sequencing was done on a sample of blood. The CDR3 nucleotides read TGTGCCAGCAGCTTGGGGTCTCTTCGGGATACGCAGTATTTT. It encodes CASSLGSLRDTQYF.